This T cell receptor (beta chain) derives from a study of beta chain features in type 1 diabetes. Study-level results: cDNA-based reads could over-represent cells with high TCR expression. In type 1 diabetes patients, VDJ junctions had fewer insertions; deletions at these junctions were more frequent. In every one of the four CD4+ subsets, TCRB CDR3s were moderately but significantly shorter in Type 1 diabetes patients. Patients' naive, central memory and Treg TCRB repertoires seemed closer to one another than those of healthy donors.

Expressed TCRB transcripts were sequenced after all isolated RNA was converted to cDNA. This table comes from immunoSEQ multiplex PCR, and its TCRdb copy is limited to in-frame clones, with some not included. There are 450,000 to 550,000 clones in the sample; 30% occur only once, and around 0.065% lies in the top ten. This clone came up once. The antigen is undetermined. Germline lookup yields CDR1 SGHTA and CDR2 FQGNSA. This CDR3 spans 15 amino acids. Trimming removed 5 bases at V and 5 bases at J, with 18 bases between. The V gene is TRBV7-2, the J gene TRBJ2-5; D might be TRBD1 (7 bases). This TCR was recovered from a man younger than 30 in good health. The sequenced sample was naive CD4+ T cells from blood. CDR3: CASSVYRGGVETQYF. DNA for the CDR3: TGTGCCAGCAGCGTATACAGGGGAGGAGTGGAGACCCAGTACTTC.